This entry lists 22 T cell receptor beta chains sequenced from one sample in a study of human T cells and chemical hapten exposure. As to time point: pre-sensitization, week 0. Specified treatment: therapeutic diphenylcyclopropenone sensitization with weekly scalp DPC. TCRdb ran MiXCR on the RACE reads and lists one entry per CDR3 protein. The sample includes more than 85,000 distinct CDR3 sequences, around 7.9% of them seen just once. The starting material was whole blood, obtained in connection with sensitization to the hapten diphenylcyclopropenone (DPC). Receptors originate from a man aged 40-55 years with alopecia areata. Some clones in this sample may be carry-over from other donors' samples.

This clonotype was counted ten times or more. This chain connects TRBV18 to TRBJ1-1, with 10 bases fitting TRBD1. The CDR3 has 16 residues. Germline CDR1 is KGHSH and CDR2 is LQKENI. V was clipped by 3 bases and J by 2 bases; unmatched bases: 6. In nucleotides, the CDR3 is TGTGCCAGCTCACCTACGGACAGGGGGTCTAACACTGAAGCTTTCTTT. This translates into CASSPTDRGSNTEAFF.

As concerns this clonotype: This may be a read error, as it is one base from a much larger clone. The rearrangement uses TRBV6-5 and TRBJ1-2, with 8 bases aligning to TRBD1. CDR3 size: 16 residues. The trim removed 2 bases at V and 6 bases at J, leaving 11 bases unmatched. Germline V gives CDR1 MNHEY, CDR2 SVGAGI. The CDR3 region has the DNA TGTGCCAGCAGTTACCGCCCTTTGGGACAGGTGGATGGCTACACCTTC. This codes for CASSYRPLGQVDGYTF.

This clonotype appeared many times. The chain couples TRBV28 to TRBJ2-7; maybe TRBD2 (6 bases). Germline lookup yields CDR1 MDHEN and CDR2 SYDVKM. Trimming shortened V by 5 bases and J by 6 bases, and 20 bases separated the two germline ends. The CDR3 spans 15 residues. This CDR3 is CASSAGTAKEIEQYV. CDR3 DNA: TGTGCCAGCAGTGCCGGGACTGCTAAGGAAATCGAGCAGTACGTC.

This clonotype was counted between two and nine times. CDR3 sequence reads: CASSPKTENGYTF. DNA for the CDR3: TGTGCCAGCTCACCAAAGACTGAGAATGGCTACACCTTC. The chain recombines TRBV18 with TRBJ1-2; no clear D gene. The length of the CDR3 is 13 residues. The germline gives CDR1 KGHSH, CDR2 LQKENI. Trimming left V 2 bases short and J 6 bases short, with 10 bases between.

There are many counts of this clonotype. The genes are TRBV12-3 or TRBV12-4 and TRBJ2-2, with 10 bases matching TRBD2. The V gene end was trimmed by 1 base and the J gene end by 1 base; junction bases not matched to a gene: 6. CDR3 length: 18 amino acids. CDR3 nucleotide sequence: TGTGCCAGCAGTTTAGGTCTAGCGGGAGAATTGAACACCGGGGAGCTGTTTTTT. As protein: CASSLGLAGELNTGELFF.

V is TRBV11-2 and J is TRBJ2-7; a weak D match, TRBD1 (6 bases). The CDR3 has 13 amino acids. Deletions cut 1 base from V and 7 bases from J, with 11 bases between. CDR1 SGHAT and CDR2 FQNNGV come from the germline V gene. This CDR3 reads CASSLVAQGEQYF. The CDR3 DNA reads as TGTGCCAGCAGCTTAGTCGCTCAGGGGGAGCAGTACTTC.

In its sample, this clonotype was seen many times. The chain carries TRBV9 and TRBJ2-1, with 10 bases identical to TRBD2. Germline loops: CDR1 SGDLS, CDR2 YYNGEE. The length of the CDR3 is 15 residues. Germline trimming cut 1 base from V and 5 bases from J; bases unmatched to any gene: 3. The DNA of the CDR3 is TGTGCCAGCAGCGTAAGTCTAGCGGGAGACAATGAGCAGTTCTTC. This codes for CASSVSLAGDNEQFF.

The chain combines TRBV5-1 with TRBJ2-5; weak D call: TRBD2 (5 bases). Germline CDR1 reads SGHRS; CDR2 reads YFSETQ. V was cut by 7 bases and J by 2 bases, with 9 bases left in between. The CDR3 is 12 residues long. DNA for the CDR3: TGCGCCAGCCGAGCGGAACAAGAGACCCAGTACTTC. Translating gives CASRAEQETQYF.

The chain is built from TRBV2 and TRBJ1-2; 7 positions agree with TRBD1. Germline V gives CDR1 SNHLY, CDR2 FYNNEI. The ends lost 8 bases at V and 5 bases at J; junction bases unmatched: 14. This CDR3 has 15 amino acids. This chain's CDR3 is CASAEMSRGVYGYTF. The CDR3 region has the DNA TGTGCCAGCGCGGAAATGAGCAGGGGGGTGTATGGCTACACCTTC.

The rearrangement joins TRBV19 to TRBJ1-1, with TRBD1 identical over 12 bases. The germline CDR1 and CDR2 sequences are LNHDA and SQIVND (reference sequence). This CDR3 contains 16 residues. J lost 7 bases, V lost 5 bases, and 11 bases had no gene match. CDR3 in DNA: TGTGCCAGTAGTCCAAGAGGGACAGGGGGCCGTGGTGAAGCTTTCTTT. It translates to CASSPRGTGGRGEAFF.

The CDR3 here is CASSLVRANNEQFF. The CDR3 region has the DNA TGTGCCAGCAGCTTAGTTAGGGCTAATAATGAGCAGTTCTTC. The chain joins TRBV7-2 to TRBJ2-1; D unresolved. CDR1 and CDR2 from the germline V gene are SGHTA and FQGNSA. The CDR3 loop spans 14 amino acids. The ends were cut back, 1 base at V and 7 bases at J, with 11 bases in the middle.

There are a few counts of this clonotype. This chain's CDR3 is CSVDDVRAGANVLTF. The CDR3 coding sequence is TGCAGCGTTGATGATGTCAGGGCTGGGGCCAACGTCCTGACTTTC. This sequence joins TRBV29-1 and TRBJ2-6, with D possibly TRBD1 on 5 matching bases. Between the trimmed V and J ends, which lost 3 bases and 2 bases, there was a span of 11 bases. The germline V gene encodes CDR1 SQVTM and CDR2 ANQGSEA. The CDR3 totals 15 residues.

This clonotype was observed at least ten times. The rearrangement links TRBV6-5 to TRBJ1-2, with D maybe TRBD1 (6 bases). Looked up from germline, CDR1 is MNHEY and CDR2 is SVGAGI. The CDR3 totals 13 residues. V lost 6 bases and J lost 2, with 10 bases in between. The CDR3 spells CASSGQINYGYTF. The CDR3, as DNA: TGTGCCAGCAGCGGACAGATAAACTATGGCTACACCTTC.

This clonotype was detected a few times. V gene TRBV27 combines with J gene TRBJ2-2; D uncertain. The germline V and J ends were trimmed by 3 bases and 7 bases, with 9 bases remaining between them. This CDR3 contains 13 residues. Germline CDR1 is MNHEY and CDR2 is SMNVEV (reference sequence). DNA for the CDR3: TGTGCCAGCAGTTTCTTTCCGAACGGGGAGCTGTTTTTT. The encoded protein is CASSFFPNGELFF.

At least ten counts were recorded for this clonotype. The chain uses TRBV6-5 and TRBJ2-3; TRBD1 is a possible D gene (6 bases). V was trimmed by 1 base and J by 3 bases, leaving 11 bases between them. Per the germline V gene, CDR1 is MNHEY and CDR2 is SVGAGI. CDR3 length: 15 residues. The CDR3 reads CASSYFQGNTDTQYF. The DNA for the CDR3 is TGTGCCAGCAGTTACTTCCAGGGGAATACAGATACGCAGTATTTT.

In its sample, this clonotype was seen many times. This rearrangement joins TRBV20-1 to TRBJ1-4; D not resolved. The CDR3 runs 12 residues. Looked up from germline, CDR1 is DFQATT and CDR2 is SNEGSKA (reference sequence). Trimming removed 6 bases from V and 8 bases from J, with 13 bases in between. The CDR3 DNA follows: TGCAGTGCAAGCCCCAGCGAGGAAAAACTGTTTTTT. Protein sequence: CSASPSEEKLFF.

This clonotype was detected many times. The rearrangement joins TRBV20-1 to TRBJ2-5; 10 bases are shared with TRBD2. After removal of 4 bases from V and 0 bases from J, the junction contained 14 bases not matched to a gene. This CDR3 has 18 amino acids. Germline CDR1 is DFQATT and CDR2 is SNEGSKA (reference sequence). DNA for the CDR3: TGCAGTGCTACCGCCCGCCTTCCACTAGCGGGGTACCAAGAGACCCAGTACTTC. This codes for CSATARLPLAGYQETQYF.

This clonotype occurred a few times. The V and J genes are TRBV7-2 and TRBJ2-5, with D perhaps assigned TRBD1 or TRBD2 (5 bases each). V lost 5 bases, J lost 4 bases, and 17 bases lay in between. The CDR3 consists of 15 residues. Germline CDR1 reads SGHTA; CDR2 reads FQGNSA. CDR3 residues: CASSARITGGETQYF. The CDR3 nucleotides read TGTGCCAGCAGCGCTCGTATAACTGGGGGAGAGACCCAGTACTTC.

This clonotype occurred many times. The chain joins TRBV6-6 to TRBJ1-1; tentative D call: TRBD1 (5 bases). Trimming pared 6 bases from V and 7 bases from J, leaving 21 bases between. From germline, CDR1 is MNHNY and CDR2 SVGAGI (reference sequence). The CDR3 spans 15 residues. The CDR3 nucleotides are TGTGCCAGCAGGGGACGTTCTGAGATATCCCATGAAGCTTTCTTT. Protein product: CASRGRSEISHEAFF.

The sample holds a few counts of this clonotype. V is TRBV7-9 and J is TRBJ1-1; no firm D call. This CDR3 contains 11 residues. The germline gives CDR1 SEHNR, CDR2 FQNEAQ (reference sequence). V dropped 3 bases and J dropped 3 bases, with 2 bases sitting between them. The chain's CDR3 is CASSFDTEAFF. The CDR3 coding sequence is TGTGCCAGCAGCTTCGACACTGAAGCTTTCTTT. The full variable domain, completed using reference TRBV7-9 and TRBJ1-1, is DTGVSQNPRHKITKRGQNVTFRCDPISEHNRLYWYRQTLGQGPEFLTYFQNEAQLEKSRLLSDRFSAERPKGSFSTLEIQRTEQGDSAMYLCASSFDTEAFFGQGTRLTVV.

The CDR3 here is CASSFQGALPYEQYF. The CDR3, as DNA: TGTGCCAGCAGCTTTCAGGGGGCGTTGCCCTACGAGCAGTACTTC. The chain links TRBV5-4 to TRBJ2-7; 8 bases match TRBD1. This CDR3 is 15 amino acids long. The trim removed 2 bases at V and 2 bases at J, leaving 6 bases unmatched. CDR1 and CDR2 (germline): SGHNT, YYREEE (reference sequence).

The V gene is TRBV2, the J gene TRBJ2-3; D perhaps matches TRBD1 (5 bases). Germline values: CDR1 SNHLY, CDR2 FYNNEI. The V and J ends lost 11 bases and 0 bases respectively, with 15 bases between them. CDR3 length: 14 residues. The CDR3 DNA follows: TGTGCCTCCCAGGGTTTGGTTAGCACAGATACGCAGTATTTT. Translating gives CASQGLVSTDTQYF. Using reference TRBV2 and TRBJ2-3 for the parts outside the CDR3, the full variable domain is EPEVTQTPSHQVTQMGQEVILRCVPISNHLYFYWYRQILGQKVEFLVSFYNNEISEKSEIFDDQFSVERPDGSNFTLKIRSTKLEDSAMYFCASQGLVSTDTQYFGPGTRLTVL.